Below, 32 T cell receptor beta chains from the same sample are listed, as sequenced in a study of shared clonotypes between healthy human individuals. Profiled with immunoSEQ multiplex PCR; TCRdb holds only in-frame clones, not every one. In the table there are some 2 million clones, approximately 95% of which are singletons. Sequenced material: naive CD4+ T cells sorted from blood. Indicated subset: CD45RA+ positively selected. The receptors were sampled from a man younger than 35 in good health.

V usage is TRBV30 and J usage is TRBJ2-3; D is uncertain. The CDR3 consists of 15 residues. The V end was cut by 0 bases, the J end by 0 bases, with 10 bases between. The germline V gene has CDR1 GTSNPN and CDR2 SVGIG (reference sequence). The CDR3, as DNA: TGTGCCTGGAGTGTACTTGGTTTTAGCACAGATACGCAGTATTTT. Translation gives CAWSVLGFSTDTQYF.

The chain combines TRBV6-5 with TRBJ1-6, with TRBD1 matching 8 bases. Per the germline V gene, CDR1 is MNHEY and CDR2 is SVGAGI. This CDR3 has 15 residues. V dropped 2 bases and J dropped 10; count of bases not matched to a gene: 7. The CDR3 coding sequence is TGTGCCAGCAGTTACCAACAGGGGGGCGGATCACCCCTCCACTTT. It translates to CASSYQQGGGSPLHF.

The gene calls are TRBV5-6 and TRBJ2-1, with 7 bases matching TRBD1. This CDR3 region has 13 residues. The germline gives CDR1 SGHDT, CDR2 YYEEEE. V lost 2 bases to trimming and J lost 9 bases; unmatched junction nucleotides: 5. The CDR3 spells CASSFNRGGEQFF. DNA for the CDR3: TGTGCCAGCAGCTTTAACAGGGGCGGTGAGCAGTTCTTC.

The chain links TRBV10-1 to TRBJ2-2; D is possibly TRBD1 (5 bases). The ends were cut back, 1 base at V and 7 bases at J, with 7 bases in the middle. Germline CDR1 WNHNN, CDR2 SYGVQD (reference sequence). CDR3 length: 13 amino acids. The CDR3 protein is CASSEWGDGELFF. The CDR3 DNA is TGCGCCAGCAGTGAGTGGGGCGACGGGGAGCTGTTTTTT.

This chain joins TRBV13 and TRBJ2-7, with 10 bases fitting TRBD2. This CDR3 spans 17 amino acids. CDR1 and CDR2 (germline): PRHDT, FYEKMQ (reference sequence). The junction had 7 bases not matched to a gene; V was cut back by 0 bases and J by 2 bases. The chain's CDR3 is CASSLGLGLAQPYEQYF. The CDR3 DNA follows: TGTGCCAGCAGCTTAGGCCTGGGACTAGCGCAACCCTACGAGCAGTACTTC. Variable domain in full (rest from reference TRBV13 and TRBJ2-7): AAGVIQSPRHLIKEKRETATLKCYPIPRHDTVYWYQQGPGQDPQFLISFYEKMQSDKGSIPDRFSAQQFSDYHSELNMSSLELGDSALYFCASSLGLGLAQPYEQYFGPGTRLTVT.

The V gene is TRBV19, the J gene TRBJ1-4, with 7 positions matching TRBD1. Germline CDR1 reads LNHDA; CDR2 reads SQIVND (reference sequence). V dropped 6 bases and J dropped 4; count of bases not matched to a gene: 11. CDR3 length: 16 amino acids. The CDR3 DNA reads as TGTGCCAGTAGGCCTAGGGGGACAGAAAGTAATGAAAAACTGTTTTTT. Its translation is CASRPRGTESNEKLFF.

The chain has TRBV4-1 and TRBJ1-2; the D gene is possibly TRBD1 (5 bases). The length of the CDR3 is 15 residues. Trimming took 4 bases from V and 7 from J, leaving 19 bases between them. Germline V lookup: CDR1 MGHRA, CDR2 YSYEKL. The CDR3 DNA reads as TGCGCCAGCAGCCCCGAGGACAAGGGGCTTCGTGGCTACACCTTC. It codes for CASSPEDKGLRGYTF.

The gene calls are TRBV15 and TRBJ1-3; D call uncertain. CDR3 size: 14 residues. CDR1 and CDR2 (germline): LNHNV, YYDKDF (reference sequence). V was pared by 4 bases and J by 7 bases, with 14 bases between. The CDR3 sequence: CATSKGSFTNTIYF. CDR3 bases: TGTGCCACCAGCAAAGGGTCCTTTACTAACACCATATATTTT.

The chain recombines TRBV4-1 with TRBJ2-7; D may correspond to TRBD1 or TRBD2 (5 bases each). The CDR3 totals 17 residues. Germline V gene lookup returns CDR1 MGHRA and CDR2 YSYEKL. Between the trimmed V and J ends, which lost 1 base and 0 bases, there was a span of 16 bases. The CDR3 region has the DNA TGCGCCAGCAGCCAAGTTGCCGGGACGGGGAGCTCCTACGAGCAGTACTTC. The encoded protein is CASSQVAGTGSSYEQYF.

V gene TRBV30 combines with J gene TRBJ1-3, with unresolved D. CDR3 length equals 13 residues. In germline, CDR1 is GTSNPN, CDR2 SVGIG (reference sequence). Trimming removed 1 base from V and 2 bases from J, with 6 bases in between. CDR3 region: CAWSAGPGNTIYF. In nucleotides, the CDR3 is TGTGCCTGGAGTGCGGGTCCTGGAAACACCATATATTTT.

J is TRBJ2-2 and V is TRBV6-1; either TRBD1 or TRBD2 may fit D (5 bases each). Deletions cut 8 bases from V and 0 bases from J, with 10 bases between. This CDR3 has 14 residues. Looked up from germline, CDR1 is MNHNS and CDR2 is SASEGT. The CDR3 loop reads CASYGTANTGELFF. CDR3 nucleotides: TGTGCCAGCTACGGGACGGCGAACACCGGGGAGCTGTTTTTT.

V usage is TRBV27 and J usage is TRBJ1-5; 10 nucleotides align to TRBD1. The CDR3 consists of 15 residues. The V gene end was trimmed by 6 bases and the J gene end by 7 bases; junction bases not matched to a gene: 9. Germline V lookup: CDR1 MNHEY, CDR2 SMNVEV (reference sequence). The CDR3 is CASSPGQGYMQPQHF. The CDR3 coding sequence is TGTGCCAGCAGCCCGGGACAGGGGTATATGCAGCCCCAGCATTTT.

About this clone: The same CDR3 arises from other DNA sequences in this sample as well. The chain recombines TRBV2 with TRBJ2-7; no clear D gene. The CDR3 extends over 11 amino acids. The V and J ends lost 6 bases and 0 bases respectively, with 3 bases between them. CDR1 is SNHLY, CDR2 FYNNEI, per germline. CDR3 sequence reads: CASRLSYEQYF. For the CDR3, the DNA is TGTGCCAGCAGACTCTCCTACGAGCAGTACTTC.

V is TRBV19 and J is TRBJ2-2; 8 bases are shared with TRBD2. Germline lookup yields CDR1 LNHDA and CDR2 SQIVND (reference sequence). This CDR3 contains 15 residues. V lost 7 bases, J lost 6 bases, and 10 bases stayed unmatched. DNA for the CDR3: TGTGCCAGTATCTCCCCGGGACTAGACGCCGGGGAGCTGTTTTTT. Translation: CASISPGLDAGELFF.

The chain has TRBV2 and TRBJ2-6; D not certain. Between the trimmed V and J ends, which lost 1 base and 0 bases, there was a span of 7 bases. CDR1 is SNHLY, CDR2 FYNNEI, per germline. This CDR3 has 16 residues. The CDR3 sequence: CASSEEGSSGANVLTF. In DNA form, the CDR3 reads TGTGCCAGCAGTGAAGAGGGAAGCTCTGGGGCCAACGTCCTGACTTTC.

J is TRBJ1-5 and V is TRBV28, with D unresolved. Per the germline V gene, CDR1 is MDHEN and CDR2 is SYDVKM. This CDR3 has 15 amino acids. Trimming stripped 3 bases from V and 1 base from J, with 10 bases between. DNA for the CDR3: TGTGCCAGCAGTTTTAATTATTGGAGCAATCAGCCCCAGCATTTT. It yields the protein CASSFNYWSNQPQHF. The entire variable domain, with the rest obtained from reference TRBV28 and TRBJ1-5, is as follows: DVKVTQSSRYLVKRTGEKVFLECVQDMDHENMFWYRQDPGLGLRLIYFSYDVKMKEKGDIPEGYSVSREKKERFSLILESASTNQTSMYLCASSFNYWSNQPQHFGDGTRLSIL.

This clone was seen more than once but under ten times. The chain employs TRBV6-5 and TRBJ1-2; unclear D gene. This CDR3 is built from 11 residues. Germline values: CDR1 MNHEY, CDR2 SVGAGI. V lost 6 bases to trimming and J lost 10 bases, with 12 bases between them. CDR3 protein: CASRGNAAYTF. The CDR3 DNA reads as TGTGCCAGCAGGGGTAACGCGGCCTACACCTTC.

Note on this clone: At one end, the junction sequence differs from germline, possibly due to a read error. This chain uses TRBV5-8 with TRBJ2-3; weak D call: TRBD1 (5 bases). In germline, CDR1 is SGHTS, CDR2 YDEGEE. The CDR3 has 15 residues. The CDR3 sequence: CASSLGRVLTNTQYF. As DNA, the CDR3 is TGTGCCAGCAGCTTGGGCAGGGTCCTCACAAATACGCAGTATTTT.

The chain couples TRBV15 to TRBJ1-6; D call uncertain. This CDR3 contains 14 residues. The germline CDR1 and CDR2 sequences are LNHNV and YYDKDF (reference sequence). The V end lost 3 bases, the J end lost 4 bases, and 7 bases lay between the germline ends. This CDR3 is CATSRTIYNSPLHF. CDR3 in DNA: TGTGCCACCAGCAGGACGATTTATAATTCACCCCTCCACTTT.

The chain joins TRBV9 to TRBJ2-7; D is unresolved. Germline-derived CDR1 and CDR2 are SGDLS and YYNGEE. V was trimmed by 0 bases and J by 3 bases, leaving 13 bases between them. The CDR3 totals 15 residues. DNA for the CDR3: TGTGCCAGCAGCGTAGATGGCACGGAGTACTACGAGCAGTACTTC. Protein product: CASSVDGTEYYEQYF.

The chain recombines TRBV2 with TRBJ1-1, with D possibly matching TRBD1 (5 bases). The V end lost 3 bases, the J end lost 6 bases, and 11 bases lay between the germline ends. CDR3 length: 13 residues. Germline lookup yields CDR1 SNHLY and CDR2 FYNNEI. CDR3 sequence (DNA): TGTGCCAGCAGTGATCCAGGGCGGGCTGAAGCTTTCTTT. This translates into CASSDPGRAEAFF.

The rearrangement uses TRBV2 and TRBJ2-2; 7 nucleotides agree with TRBD1. V was clipped by 4 bases and J by 6 bases; unmatched bases: 8. Germline V CDR1 and CDR2: SNHLY, FYNNEI. The CDR3 is 15 amino acids. DNA for the CDR3: TGTGCCAGCAGTGGGCAGACAGGGTTCCCCGGGGAGCTGTTTTTT. As protein: CASSGQTGFPGELFF. The full variable domain, its missing parts supplied by reference TRBV2 and TRBJ2-2, is EPEVTQTPSHQVTQMGQEVILRCVPISNHLYFYWYRQILGQKVEFLVSFYNNEISEKSEIFDDQFSVERPDGSNFTLKIRSTKLEDSAMYFCASSGQTGFPGELFFGEGSRLTVL.

This rearrangement joins TRBV6-5 to TRBJ2-3; D remains unclear. Per the germline V gene, CDR1 is MNHEY and CDR2 is SVGAGI. The CDR3 is 14 amino acids. Trimming removed 5 bases at V and 0 bases at J, with 9 bases between. CDR3 loop: CASSPKTSTDTQYF. The DNA of the CDR3 is TGTGCCAGCAGTCCCAAGACTAGCACAGATACGCAGTATTTT.

This chain uses TRBV10-1 with TRBJ2-7; D remains ambiguous. CDR1 is WNHNN and CDR2 is SYGVQD in the germline V gene (reference sequence). V was clipped by 3 bases and J by 5 bases, with 20 bases between them. There are 16 residues in the CDR3. The CDR3 loop is CASSDFDLTSNNEQYF. CDR3 in DNA: TGCGCCAGCAGTGATTTCGACCTCACTTCGAATAACGAGCAGTACTTC.

The chain combines TRBV12-5 with TRBJ2-1; no clear D. V was cut by 1 base and J by 5 bases, with 9 bases left in between. The CDR3 sequence is 14 residues long. Germline CDR1 LGHNT, CDR2 FRNRAP. For the CDR3, the DNA is TGTGCTAGTGGTTTGGGTACGGTTCACAATGAGCAGTTCTTC. Its protein product is CASGLGTVHNEQFF.

The chain recombines TRBV6-5 with TRBJ1-3; tentative D call: TRBD1 (6 bases). CDR3 length equals 13 residues. Germline CDR1 is MNHEY and CDR2 is SVGAGI. Trimming took off 6 bases at V and 0 bases at J, with 6 bases between the two ends. The CDR3: CASRTGSGNTIYF. For the CDR3, the DNA is TGTGCCAGCAGGACAGGCTCTGGAAACACCATATATTTT.

This clone was counted once. The chain carries TRBV7-2 and TRBJ2-5; the match to TRBD1 covers 9 bases. V lost 5 bases and J lost 5; bases outside the gene matches: 9. Germline values: CDR1 SGHTA, CDR2 FQGNSA. The CDR3 is made up of 15 amino acids. CDR3 region: CASSPEGTGSETQYF. In nucleotides, the CDR3 is TGTGCCAGCAGCCCCGAGGGGACAGGGTCCGAGACCCAGTACTTC.

The chain is built from TRBV2 and TRBJ1-3; D not resolved. The CDR3 is 12 residues long. Trimming pared 4 bases from V and 4 bases from J, leaving 5 bases between. Germline CDR1 is SNHLY and CDR2 is FYNNEI. The DNA of the CDR3 is TGTGCCAGCAGTGGAGGGGGAAACACCATATATTTT. Its translation: CASSGGGNTIYF.

The rearrangement uses TRBV18 and TRBJ2-2; TRBD2 might be the D (5 bases). The CDR3 is 16 residues long. Trimming cost V 1 base and J 3 bases, with 12 bases left between them. From germline, CDR1 is KGHSH and CDR2 LQKENI. The CDR3 DNA reads as TGTGCCAGCTCACCACAAGCCCAGGACTACACCGGGGAGCTGTTTTTT. Residues: CASSPQAQDYTGELFF. The whole variable domain, remainder taken from reference TRBV18 and TRBJ2-2, is NAGVMQNPRHLVRRRGQEARLRCSPMKGHSHVYWYRQLPEEGLKFMVYLQKENIIDESGMPKERFSAEFPKEGPSILRIQQVVRGDSAAYFCASSPQAQDYTGELFFGEGSRLTVL.

A remark on this clone: Within the sample, other DNA sequences also encode this same CDR3. This rearrangement joins TRBV5-4 to TRBJ1-6; D not certain. Germline values: CDR1 SGHNT, CDR2 YYREEE (reference sequence). Trimming left V 0 bases short and J 1 base short, with 2 bases between. The CDR3 has 14 amino acids. The CDR3 DNA follows: TGTGCCAGCAGCTTGGAATCCTATAATTCACCCCTCCACTTT. Translated, it gives CASSLESYNSPLHF.

The genes are TRBV19 and TRBJ2-3; TRBD2 matches 13 bases. The ends lost 3 bases at V and 2 bases at J; junction bases unmatched: 8. Germline CDR1 reads LNHDA; CDR2 reads SQIVND (reference sequence). There are 18 residues in the CDR3. The CDR3 is CASSISGTSGTITDTQYF. In DNA form, the CDR3 reads TGTGCCAGTAGTATCTCCGGGACTAGCGGGACAATCACAGATACGCAGTATTTT. Based on the CDR3 plus reference TRBV19 and TRBJ2-3, the full variable domain is DGGITQSPKYLFRKEGQNVTLSCEQNLNHDAMYWYRQDPGQGLRLIYYSQIVNDFQKGDIAEGYSVSREKKESFPLTVTSAQKNPTAFYLCASSISGTSGTITDTQYFGPGTRLTVL.

The chain uses TRBV5-4 and TRBJ1-1; 11 positions match TRBD1. Germline V gene lookup returns CDR1 SGHNT and CDR2 YYREEE (reference sequence). Trimming took 4 bases from V and 4 from J; bases not matched to a gene: 6. The CDR3 spans 15 residues. The CDR3 bases are TGTGCCAGCAGCAATCGGACAGGGGGCGGCACTGAAGCTTTCTTT. The encoded protein is CASSNRTGGGTEAFF. The full variable domain, rest sourced from reference TRBV5-4 and TRBJ1-1, is ETGVTQSPTHLIKTRGQQVTLRCSSQSGHNTVSWYQQALGQGPQFIFQYYREEENGRGNFPPRFSGLQFPNYSSELNVNALELDDSALYLCASSNRTGGGTEAFFGQGTRLTVV.